The 27 T cell receptor beta chains listed next were all sequenced from one sample in a study of blood T cell repertoires in COVID-19. The data were produced by immunoSEQ multiplex PCR, yet TCRdb's version contains in-frame clones alone and is incomplete. The data contain over 65,000 clones, 86% of them seen just once; the ten biggest clones take up roughly 30%. Sequenced: peripheral blood. These receptor sequences come from a man between 50 and 59 years old with active or convalescent COVID-19.

The chain joins TRBV3-1 (or the pseudogene TRBV3-2) to TRBJ2-7; tentative D call: TRBD2 (5 bases). The V and J ends lost 0 bases and 0 bases respectively, with 9 bases between them. The CDR3 length is 15 residues. From germline, CDR1 is LGHDT and CDR2 YNNKEL (reference sequence). The CDR3 DNA follows: TGTGCCAGCAGCCAAGATAGCGCAGGCTCCTACGAGCAGTACTTC. Its translation is CASSQDSAGSYEQYF.

The V gene is TRBV5-1, the J gene TRBJ2-1; 9 bases agree with TRBD1. The CDR3 is 13 amino acids. CDR1 and CDR2 (germline): SGHRS, YFSETQ. Trimming cost V 4 bases and J 7 bases; bases outside gene matches: 3. CDR3 region: CASSPGTGNEQFF. CDR3 in DNA: TGCGCCAGCAGCCCCGGGACAGGGAATGAGCAGTTCTTC.

The rearrangement joins TRBV30 to TRBJ1-6; TRBD1 might be the D (5 bases). The V gene's germline CDR1 is GTSNPN and CDR2 SVGIG (reference sequence). The CDR3 is 13 residues long. V was trimmed by 4 bases and J by 2 bases, leaving 6 bases between them. This CDR3 is CAWTGTYNSPLHF. The CDR3 DNA is TGTGCCTGGACAGGGACCTATAATTCACCCCTCCACTTT.

The rearrangement links TRBV6-6 to TRBJ2-7; 7 nucleotides align to TRBD2. The CDR3 extends over 14 amino acids. CDR1 and CDR2 (germline): MNHNY, SVGAGI (reference sequence). V was clipped by 2 bases and J by 4 bases; unmatched bases: 5. In DNA, the CDR3 is TGTGCCAGCAGTTACGTTGGGACTATGTACGAGCAGTACTTC. Its protein is CASSYVGTMYEQYF.

The chain carries TRBV19 and TRBJ1-5; tentatively, D is TRBD1 (5 bases). The CDR3 runs 15 residues. Germline V gene sequence: CDR1 LNHDA, CDR2 SQIVND (reference sequence). V was cut by 7 bases and J by 3 bases, with 16 bases left in between. CDR3 bases: TGTGCCAGTATAAATCGGGGGGGGTTCAATCAGCCCCAGCATTTT. Amino acid sequence: CASINRGGFNQPQHF.

The J gene is TRBJ2-7, the V gene TRBV19; 8 bases line up with TRBD1. The ends lost 5 bases at V and 4 bases at J; junction bases unmatched: 4. The germline V gene encodes CDR1 LNHDA and CDR2 SQIVND (reference sequence). This CDR3 contains 13 residues. The CDR3 DNA reads as TGTGCCAGTAGTGCCCGGACAGGGTACGAGCAGTACTTC. Its translation: CASSARTGYEQYF.

The rearrangement joins TRBV11-2 to TRBJ1-4; TRBD1 is a possible D gene (6 bases). The CDR3 length is 16 residues. Germline V gives CDR1 SGHAT, CDR2 FQNNGV. V was trimmed by 5 bases and J by 2 bases, leaving 15 bases between them. The CDR3 sequence: CASSRGNLGTNEKLFF. The CDR3 DNA follows: TGTGCCAGCAGCAGGGGGAACCTAGGGACTAATGAAAAACTGTTTTTT.

The chain has TRBV5-1 and TRBJ1-1; 8 bases fit TRBD1. CDR1 is SGHRS, CDR2 YFSETQ, per germline. V trimming: 1 base; J trimming: 5 bases; junction bases outside the gene matches: 4. CDR3 size: 14 residues. This chain's CDR3 is CASSLLQGETEAFF. CDR3 in DNA: TGCGCCAGCAGCTTGTTACAGGGGGAGACTGAAGCTTTCTTT.

This chain uses TRBV5-5 with TRBJ2-5; 7 bases fit TRBD2. The CDR3 is 14 amino acids. With V trimmed by 4 bases and J by 6 bases, 9 bases remained unmatched. The germline V gene has CDR1 SGHKS and CDR2 YYEKEE (reference sequence). The CDR3 DNA follows: TGTGCCAGCAGCCCCACCGGCGGGAGAAAGACCCAGTACTTC. It is translated as CASSPTGGRKTQYF.

In nucleotides, the CDR3 is TGTGCCAGTAGCTTGTTAGGACAACTGAACACTGAAGCTTTCTTT. This encodes CASSLLGQLNTEAFF. This sequence joins TRBV19 and TRBJ1-1, with D tentatively TRBD1 (5 bases). Trimming left V 6 bases short and J 0 bases short, with 14 bases between. Per the germline V gene, CDR1 is LNHDA and CDR2 is SQIVND (reference sequence). The CDR3 is 15 residues long.

The rearrangement uses TRBV30 and TRBJ2-3, with 13 nucleotides matching TRBD2. Trimming cost V 1 base and J 4 bases; bases outside gene matches: 5. Germline lookup yields CDR1 GTSNPN and CDR2 SVGIG (reference sequence). The CDR3 is made up of 16 amino acids. The CDR3 DNA follows: TGTGCCTGGAGTGAACTAGCGGGAGGGCCCGCAGATACGCAGTATTTT. Its protein product is CAWSELAGGPADTQYF.

This clone was seen just once. The V gene is TRBV19, the J gene TRBJ1-1; weak D call: TRBD1 (5 bases). The CDR3 has 16 amino acids. V was shortened by 3 bases and J by 1 base, with 15 bases between the two germline ends. Germline V gene lookup returns CDR1 LNHDA and CDR2 SQIVND (reference sequence). Here the CDR3 reads CASSMGLTVANTEAFF. The CDR3 DNA sequence: TGTGCCAGTAGTATGGGGCTGACAGTGGCGAACACTGAAGCTTTCTTT. The variable domain in full, with the rest retrieved from reference TRBV19 and TRBJ1-1, is DGGITQSPKYLFRKEGQNVTLSCEQNLNHDAMYWYRQDPGQGLRLIYYSQIVNDFQKGDIAEGYSVSREKKESFPLTVTSAQKNPTAFYLCASSMGLTVANTEAFFGQGTRLTVV.

The chain joins TRBV4-3 to TRBJ1-2; possible D gene TRBD1, 6 bases. V was shortened by 5 bases and J by 6 bases, with 19 bases between the two germline ends. There are 15 residues in the CDR3. Germline V gene lookup returns CDR1 LGHNA and CDR2 YSLEER. The CDR3 here is CASSSSTRGGDGYTF. The CDR3 DNA is TGCGCCAGCAGCTCGTCGACGAGGGGGGGAGATGGCTACACCTTC.

The genes are TRBV28 and TRBJ2-1; 9 nucleotides match TRBD1. CDR1 is MDHEN and CDR2 is SYDVKM in the germline V gene. Trimming removed 6 bases from V and 8 bases from J; junction bases left unmatched: 2. The CDR3 runs to 12 residues. As DNA, the CDR3 is TGTGCCAGCAGACGGGACAGGGATGAGCAGTTCTTC. Protein: CASRRDRDEQFF.

This clone occurred once. The J gene is TRBJ1-1, the V gene TRBV2; 9 bases map to TRBD1. Per germline, CDR1 SNHLY and CDR2 FYNNEI. This CDR3 contains 16 residues. The V and J ends lost 2 bases and 7 bases, in that order; junction bases with no gene match: 11. The CDR3 DNA follows: TGTGCCAGCAGTGAAAACGACCCGGGACAGGGTAGTGAAGCTTTCTTT. It translates to CASSENDPGQGSEAFF.

The chain links TRBV9 to TRBJ1-3; 11 bases map to TRBD1. The CDR3 totals 16 residues. The germline gives CDR1 SGDLS, CDR2 YYNGEE. With 0 bases clipped from V and 7 bases from J, the junction kept 6 bases outside the gene matches. The CDR3 sequence is CASSVGSGQGVNTIYF. The CDR3 DNA reads as TGTGCCAGCAGCGTAGGGTCGGGACAGGGGGTTAACACCATATATTTT.

This chain uses TRBV24-1 with TRBJ1-4; a weak D match, TRBD1 (5 bases). The CDR3 spans 15 residues. V shed 12 bases and J shed 6 bases, with 22 bases lying between them. Germline loops: CDR1 KGHDR, CDR2 SFDVKD. CDR3 amino acids: CAPAGQTVYHEKLFF. CDR3 coding DNA: TGTGCCCCCGCGGGGCAGACAGTTTATCATGAAAAACTGTTTTTT.

This clone has a handful of counts. The gene calls are TRBV6-1 and TRBJ1-2; D possibly corresponds to TRBD1 (6 bases). The CDR3 is 15 amino acids. CDR1 is MNHNS and CDR2 is SASEGT in the germline V gene. The germline V and J ends were trimmed by 3 bases and 4 bases, with 15 bases remaining between them. The CDR3 bases are TGTGCCAGCAGTGAGATAGGGGGAAGCTCCTATGGCTACACCTTC. Protein: CASSEIGGSSYGYTF.

This chain links TRBV19 with TRBJ1-3; D is unclear. Per the germline V gene, CDR1 is LNHDA and CDR2 is SQIVND (reference sequence). V was trimmed by 5 bases and J by 0 bases, leaving 11 bases between them. The length of the CDR3 is 15 residues. CDR3 DNA sequence: TGTGCCAGTAGTCTCACCATGAGCTCTGGAAACACCATATATTTT. It specifies CASSLTMSSGNTIYF.

The chain carries TRBV5-4 and TRBJ1-3, with D possibly TRBD1 on 6 matching bases. This CDR3 has 16 amino acids. V was clipped by 3 bases and J by 4 bases, with 17 bases between them. Per the germline V gene, CDR1 is SGHNT and CDR2 is YYREEE (reference sequence). CDR3 sequence: CASSSQFSGQGNTIYF. Written as DNA, the CDR3 is TGTGCCAGCAGCTCGCAGTTCTCAGGACAGGGAAACACCATATATTTT.

The table lists this clone with a few counts. The chain couples TRBV9 to TRBJ2-2, with 9 bases fitting TRBD1. The CDR3 runs to 17 residues. The V gene's germline CDR1 is SGDLS and CDR2 YYNGEE. V gave up 4 bases and J gave up 7 bases; unmatched junction bases: 14. The CDR3 loop is CASSLDAGTGSIGELFF. CDR3 in DNA: TGTGCCAGCAGCCTCGACGCCGGGACAGGGTCGATCGGGGAGCTGTTTTTT.

The gene calls are TRBV10-3 and TRBJ1-3, with 10 nucleotides matching TRBD1. The CDR3 runs to 21 residues. Germline CDR1 is ENHRY and CDR2 is SYGVKD. J lost 2 bases, V lost 0 bases, and 16 bases had no gene match. The CDR3 loop reads CAISESGFLAGTGVTGNTIYF. DNA for the CDR3: TGTGCCATCAGTGAGTCTGGTTTCCTTGCCGGGACAGGGGTTACTGGAAACACCATATATTTT.

The CDR3 DNA reads TGTGCCAGTAGTATCGCCCGGGACACCAATCAGCCCCAGCATTTT. Protein product: CASSIARDTNQPQHF. V gene TRBV19 combines with J gene TRBJ1-5, with a possible D match to TRBD1 (6 bases). V shed 3 bases and J shed 3 bases, with 12 bases lying between them. Germline lookup yields CDR1 LNHDA and CDR2 SQIVND (reference sequence). The CDR3 runs to 15 residues.

V is TRBV19 and J is TRBJ1-1; D uncertain. This CDR3 has 14 amino acids. The ends were cut back, 7 bases at V and 2 bases at J, with 14 bases in the middle. CDR1 and CDR2 from the germline V gene are LNHDA and SQIVND (reference sequence). In DNA, the CDR3 is TGTGCCAGTACGAGCCGGGTATCCAACACTGAAGCTTTCTTT. Translation gives CASTSRVSNTEAFF. Together with reference TRBV19 and TRBJ1-1, the CDR3 gives the full variable domain: DGGITQSPKYLFRKEGQNVTLSCEQNLNHDAMYWYRQDPGQGLRLIYYSQIVNDFQKGDIAEGYSVSREKKESFPLTVTSAQKNPTAFYLCASTSRVSNTEAFFGQGTRLTVV.

V is TRBV7-2 and J is TRBJ2-1; tentative D call: TRBD2 (5 bases). The length of the CDR3 is 14 residues. Trimming pared 5 bases from V and 4 bases from J, leaving 12 bases between. Per germline, CDR1 SGHTA and CDR2 FQGNSA. CDR3 loop: CASSRRFGYNEQFF. CDR3 nucleotide sequence: TGTGCCAGCAGCCGGAGGTTTGGATACAATGAGCAGTTCTTC.

The chain carries TRBV3-1 (or the pseudogene TRBV3-2) and TRBJ1-1; D uncertain. CDR3 length equals 15 residues. The V and J ends lost 0 bases and 0 bases respectively, with 8 bases between them. The germline gives CDR1 LGHDT, CDR2 YNNKEL (reference sequence). For the CDR3, the DNA is TGTGCCAGCAGCCAAGATCTCAGGATGAACACTGAAGCTTTCTTT. This sequence encodes CASSQDLRMNTEAFF.

The rearrangement uses TRBV6-5 and TRBJ1-4; D is possibly TRBD1 (5 bases). The CDR3 is 14 residues long. Between the trimmed V and J ends, which lost 6 bases and 7 bases, there was a span of 15 bases. Per the germline V gene, CDR1 is MNHEY and CDR2 is SVGAGI. The DNA for the CDR3 is TGTGCCAGCAGCTGGAGCCAGGGCGGTGAAAAACTGTTTTTT. Its protein is CASSWSQGGEKLFF.